One T cell receptor (beta chain) is described in this entry. What it binds is unknown. Looked up from germline, CDR1 is SGHAT and CDR2 is FQNNGV. V shed 0 bases and J shed 6 bases, with 12 bases lying between them. The CDR3 extends over 14 amino acids. Molecular barcoded adaptors covering alpha/delta and beta/gamma chains were used on 400 ng RNA. TCRdb ran MiXCR on the reads and lists one entry per CDR3 protein. Here the sample spans some 80,000 distinct CDR3 sequences, about 12% being singletons. The data stem from a study of read filtering for tumor transcriptome and immune sequencing. Study-level background: Fewer than 10 patients were R-ISS I, about 16 were R-ISS II, over 5 were R-ISS III. DNase treatment preceded whole-transcriptome library preparation.

Broader study findings: The sorted CD138-negative fraction was a mixed bone marrow immune population, not purified T cells. Compared with RNA-seq, IR-seq gave much higher clonotype depth and reliability.

This clonotype was obtained from a donor at least 40 years old with multiple myeloma. V and J are TRBV11-2 and TRBJ2-7; possibly TRBD2 for D (5 bases). Sequencing was done on a sample of a population of CD138-negative cells sorted from bone marrow. CDR3 loop: CASSLDPGSGEQYF. DNA for the CDR3: TGTGCCAGCAGCTTAGATCCGGGCAGCGGCGAGCAGTACTTC.